This entry describes one TCR beta chain. The target of this receptor is not known. No clone much larger than this one lies a single base away; base qualities are absent. This specimen belongs to a study of radiotherapy plus CTLA-4 blockade in lung cancer (dated by TCRdb to 2016 to 2019). About the full investigation: Objective responses occurred in approximately 17% of enrolled patients, and 30% to 35% achieved disease control.

The receptor library was made with the immunoSEQ multiplex PCR assay. TCRdb took over this immuneACCESS table, retaining in-frame rearrangements with V and J assigned. Such tables are incomplete; in checked studies, under half of the missing clones stem from an unresolved V gene, and the remainder is unexplained. This sample is represented by roughly 80,000 clones; 78% of them were singletons. The ten largest clones take up around 4% of the sample. General conclusions and limits of the study: After treatment with radiotherapy and ipilimumab, TCR clones that originated in tumors expanded in peripheral blood. Early dynamic changes in blood T cell clones, together with increased serum interferon-beta after radiation, were reported as the strongest predictors of response.

Measured from the cysteine to the phenylalanine, the CDR3 is 15 residues long. The entry retains the CDR3 DNA only, 45 bases that are in frame from base 1. Clipping removes 5 bases from V and 7 bases from J, with 10 as the unmatched junction base count. From the germline V gene, CDR1 is MNHEY and CDR2 is SVGAGI. Focal radiation therapy combined with CTLA-4 blockade (ipilimumab) was tested in patients with chemo-refractory metastatic non-small-cell lung cancer. The V and J segments used are TRBV6-5 and TRBJ2-2, and 7 junctional nucleotides match TRBD1. The clonotype comes from a human donor with non-small cell lung cancer who had a partial response to radiotherapy plus ipilimumab. Some clones in this sample may be carry-over from other donors' samples. Sequenced material: peripheral blood, taken from a patient treated with radiotherapy plus ipilimumab. The nucleotides read TGTGCCAGCAGTCGACAGGGTGTACGGGGCGGGGAGCTGTTTTTT. Translated, it gives CASSRQGVRGGELFF.